This T cell receptor (beta chain) was found in a study of blood T cell repertoires in COVID-19. Study-level information: The study drew acute and convalescent COVID-19 samples from the United States, Italy and Spain. T cells, B-cell-depleted T cells, or PBMCs supplied cDNA or gDNA.

Clones were read by immunoSEQ multiplex PCR, and TCRdb kept only the in-frame ones, dropping some. Of approximately 130,000 clones listed, around 77% were seen once; the top ten hold 10% to 13%. The germline gives CDR1 MNHEY, CDR2 SMNVEV (reference sequence). This CDR3 has 12 amino acids. With 6 bases removed from V and 7 bases from J, the gap between germline ends came to 12 bases. The sequenced sample was peripheral blood. The chain combines TRBV27 with TRBJ1-1; D is perhaps TRBD1 (6 bases). This sequence was found in a human donor in a cohort sampled during active COVID-19. CDR3 sequence (DNA): TGTGCCAGCAGGATCACAGGGCGTGAAGCTTTCTTT. Translating it yields CASRITGREAFF.